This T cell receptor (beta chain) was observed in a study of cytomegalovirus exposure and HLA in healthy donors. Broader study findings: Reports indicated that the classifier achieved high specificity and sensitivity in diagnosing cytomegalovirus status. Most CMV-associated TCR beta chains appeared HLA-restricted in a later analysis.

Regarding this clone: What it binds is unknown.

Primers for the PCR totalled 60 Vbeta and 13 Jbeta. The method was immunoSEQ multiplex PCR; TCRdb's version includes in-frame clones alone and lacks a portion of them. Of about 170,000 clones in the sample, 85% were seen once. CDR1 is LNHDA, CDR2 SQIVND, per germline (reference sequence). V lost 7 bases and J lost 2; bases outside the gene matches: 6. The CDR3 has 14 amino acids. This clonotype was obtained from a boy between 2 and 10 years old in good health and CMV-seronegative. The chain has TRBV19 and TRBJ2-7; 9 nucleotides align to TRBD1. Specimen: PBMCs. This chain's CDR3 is CASTPGQGPYEQYF. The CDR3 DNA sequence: TGTGCCAGTACCCCGGGACAGGGTCCCTACGAGCAGTACTTC.